A selection of T cell receptor beta chains follows, all from one sample in a study of blood T cell repertoires in COVID-19. Data came from immunoSEQ multiplex PCR; TCRdb stores just in-frame clones and leaves some out. The table records about 270,000 clones, over 75% of them present only once. The specimen was PBMCs or T cells enriched from blood (not recorded which). The receptors were gathered from a woman younger than 30 who had recovered from COVID-19. Both conserved end residues are part of each CDR3. The D gene is left open where the match is weak. Size tells how often a clone was seen (once, few, many) or the class of an expanded clone, and some rows leave it out.

abundance: .
d_gene: TRBD1
v_gene: TRBV5-1
j_gene: TRBJ2-7
CDR3aa: CASSLAQGASYEQYF
CDR3nt: TGCGCCAGCAGCTTAGCTCAGGGGGCCTCCTACGAGCAGTACTTC

abundance: few
d_gene: .
v_gene: TRBV6-9
j_gene: TRBJ2-1
CDR3aa: CASSMDTGLVNEQFF
CDR3nt: TGTGCCAGCAGTATGGATACAGGGTTGGTCAATGAGCAGTTCTTC

abundance: .
d_gene: TRBD1
v_gene: TRBV7-9
j_gene: TRBJ1-2
CDR3aa: CATERGLGYTF
CDR3nt: TGTGCCACCGAGAGGGGGCTAGGCTACACCTTC

abundance: .
d_gene: TRBD2
v_gene: TRBV5-4
j_gene: TRBJ2-7
CDR3aa: CARCSSSGGVHEQYF
CDR3nt: TGTGCCAGGTGTTCATCTAGCGGGGGGGTCCACGAGCAGTACTTC

abundance: .
d_gene: .
v_gene: TRBV14
j_gene: TRBJ1-1
CDR3aa: CASSQNPDSPLNTEAFF
CDR3nt: TGTGCCAGCAGCCAAAACCCGGACAGTCCATTGAACACTGAAGCTTTCTTT

abundance: .
d_gene: TRBD1
v_gene: TRBV12-5
j_gene: TRBJ1-5
CDR3aa: CASGSGQGVSQPQHF
CDR3nt: TGTGCTAGTGGTTCCGGACAGGGGGTAAGTCAGCCCCAGCATTTT

abundance: .
d_gene: .
v_gene: TRBV7-9
j_gene: TRBJ2-3
CDR3aa: CASSPPYRDTQYF
CDR3nt: TGTGCCAGCAGCCCACCTTATAGAGATACGCAGTATTTT

abundance: .
d_gene: .
v_gene: TRBV6-5
j_gene: TRBJ2-7
CDR3aa: CANLSSRAYEQYF
CDR3nt: TGTGCCAACCTAAGTTCGAGGGCCTACGAGCAGTACTTC

abundance: .
d_gene: TRBD1
v_gene: TRBV3-1/TRBV3-2
j_gene: TRBJ1-4
CDR3aa: CASSPSTGAEKLFF
CDR3nt: TGTGCCAGCAGCCCTTCGACAGGGGCTGAAAAACTGTTTTTT

abundance: .
d_gene: .
v_gene: TRBV10-3
j_gene: TRBJ1-2
CDR3aa: CAISESRDGDYGYTF
CDR3nt: TGTGCCATCAGTGAGTCGCGGGACGGGGACTATGGCTACACCTTC

abundance: .
d_gene: .
v_gene: TRBV5-8
j_gene: TRBJ2-7
CDR3aa: CASSLMFIGDEQYF
CDR3nt: TGTGCCAGCAGCTTGATGTTTATCGGGGACGAGCAGTACTTC

abundance: .
d_gene: .
v_gene: TRBV18
j_gene: TRBJ2-7
CDR3aa: CASSPGQYYEQYF
CDR3nt: TGTGCCAGCTCACCCGGACAGTACTACGAGCAGTACTTC

abundance: .
d_gene: .
v_gene: TRBV2
j_gene: TRBJ2-7
CDR3aa: CASSDEPREQYF
CDR3nt: TGTGCCAGCAGTGATGAGCCTCGCGAGCAGTACTTC

abundance: .
d_gene: TRBD1
v_gene: TRBV18
j_gene: TRBJ2-7
CDR3aa: CASSLRGSYEQYF
CDR3nt: TGTGCCAGCTCTCTCAGGGGGTCGTACGAGCAGTACTTC

abundance: .
d_gene: .
v_gene: TRBV2
j_gene: TRBJ1-1
CDR3aa: CASSSQGNTEAFF
CDR3nt: TGTGCCAGCAGTAGTCAGGGAAACACTGAAGCTTTCTTT

abundance: .
d_gene: .
v_gene: TRBV10-2
j_gene: TRBJ1-1
CDR3aa: CASSESPGGTEAFF
CDR3nt: TGCGCCAGCAGTGAGTCCCCCGGGGGCACTGAAGCTTTCTTT

abundance: .
d_gene: TRBD1
v_gene: TRBV6-5
j_gene: TRBJ1-4
CDR3aa: CASSYGQGAEKLFF
CDR3nt: TGTGCCAGCAGTTATGGACAGGGAGCGGAAAAACTGTTTTTT

abundance: .
d_gene: TRBD2
v_gene: TRBV19
j_gene: TRBJ2-5
CDR3aa: CASSTGLAGQETQYF
CDR3nt: TGTGCCAGTAGTACCGGACTAGCCGGACAAGAGACCCAGTACTTC

abundance: .
d_gene: TRBD2
v_gene: TRBV4-2
j_gene: TRBJ2-1
CDR3aa: CASSQVSLADYNEQFF
CDR3nt: TGTGCCAGCAGCCAAGTGAGTCTAGCGGACTACAATGAGCAGTTCTTC

abundance: .
d_gene: TRBD1
v_gene: TRBV2
j_gene: TRBJ2-1
CDR3aa: CASSVSGTGRNEQFF
CDR3nt: TGTGCCAGCAGTGTTTCCGGGACAGGGCGCAATGAGCAGTTCTTC

abundance: .
d_gene: TRBD1
v_gene: TRBV6-1
j_gene: TRBJ1-5
CDR3aa: CASSGDSRISNQPQHF
CDR3nt: TGTGCCAGCAGTGGGGACAGTAGAATTAGCAATCAGCCCCAGCATTTT

abundance: .
d_gene: .
v_gene: TRBV5-1
j_gene: TRBJ2-5
CDR3aa: CASSPASPEETQYF
CDR3nt: TGCGCCAGCTCCCCGGCTAGTCCGGAGGAGACCCAGTACTTC

abundance: .
d_gene: TRBD1
v_gene: TRBV18
j_gene: TRBJ2-3
CDR3aa: CASSEGQGALGDTQYF
CDR3nt: TGTGCCAGCTCAGAGGGACAGGGGGCACTTGGAGATACGCAGTATTTT

abundance: .
d_gene: .
v_gene: TRBV6-5
j_gene: TRBJ1-2
CDR3aa: CASSSTEYGYTF
CDR3nt: TGTGCCAGCAGTTCCACAGAGTATGGCTACACCTTC

abundance: .
d_gene: .
v_gene: TRBV4-1
j_gene: TRBJ1-2
CDR3aa: CASSSLSGDYGYTF
CDR3nt: TGCGCCAGCAGTTCATTATCAGGGGACTATGGCTACACCTTC

abundance: .
d_gene: .
v_gene: TRBV5-1
j_gene: TRBJ2-1
CDR3aa: CASSLVDYNEQFF
CDR3nt: TGCGCCAGCAGCTTGGTAGATTACAATGAGCAGTTCTTC

abundance: .
d_gene: .
v_gene: TRBV7-2
j_gene: TRBJ1-6
CDR3aa: CASRAGGSNSPLHF
CDR3nt: TGTGCCAGCAGGGCGGGGGGTTCTAATTCACCCCTCCACTTT

abundance: once
d_gene: TRBD1
v_gene: TRBV5-1
j_gene: TRBJ1-2
CDR3aa: CASSLVGTGATYGYTF
CDR3nt: TGCGCCAGCAGCTTGGTTGGGACAGGGGCGACCTATGGCTACACCTTC

abundance: .
d_gene: TRBD2
v_gene: TRBV5-1
j_gene: TRBJ2-1
CDR3aa: CASSSSASGGPYNEQFF
CDR3nt: TGCGCCAGCAGCTCCTCCGCTAGCGGGGGGCCTTACAATGAGCAGTTCTTC

abundance: .
d_gene: .
v_gene: TRBV4-1
j_gene: TRBJ1-3
CDR3aa: CASSQGADSGNTIYF
CDR3nt: TGCGCCAGCAGCCAAGGGGCAGACTCTGGAAACACCATATATTTT

abundance: .
d_gene: .
v_gene: TRBV24-1
j_gene: TRBJ2-5
CDR3aa: CATSDRTEQETQYF
CDR3nt: TGTGCCACCAGTGATCGGACAGAGCAAGAGACCCAGTACTTC

abundance: .
d_gene: .
v_gene: TRBV2
j_gene: TRBJ1-4
CDR3aa: CASKWGVEANEKLFF
CDR3nt: TGTGCCAGCAAGTGGGGGGTGGAAGCTAATGAAAAACTGTTTTTT

abundance: .
d_gene: .
v_gene: TRBV24-1
j_gene: TRBJ2-7
CDR3aa: CATSGSLQYEQYF
CDR3nt: TGTGCCACCAGTGGGAGTCTCCAGTACGAGCAGTACTTC

abundance: .
d_gene: TRBD1
v_gene: TRBV2
j_gene: TRBJ1-5
CDR3aa: CASRGQGVRNQPQHF
CDR3nt: TGTGCCAGCAGAGGACAGGGGGTTCGAAATCAGCCCCAGCATTTT

abundance: .
d_gene: .
v_gene: TRBV4-2
j_gene: TRBJ1-2
CDR3aa: CASSQESGGLNYGYTF
CDR3nt: TGTGCCAGCAGCCAAGAATCCGGAGGACTTAACTATGGCTACACCTTC

abundance: .
d_gene: TRBD1
v_gene: TRBV19
j_gene: TRBJ1-1
CDR3aa: CASRVGQHTEAFF
CDR3nt: TGTGCCAGTAGGGTGGGACAGCACACTGAAGCTTTCTTT

abundance: .
d_gene: TRBD1
v_gene: TRBV9
j_gene: TRBJ1-1
CDR3aa: CASREGTGGSTEAFF
CDR3nt: TGTGCCAGCAGGGAAGGGACAGGAGGTAGCACTGAAGCTTTCTTT

abundance: once
d_gene: .
v_gene: TRBV5-1
j_gene: TRBJ1-1
CDR3aa: CASRLDRNTEAFF
CDR3nt: TGCGCCAGCAGGTTAGACAGGAACACTGAAGCTTTCTTT

abundance: .
d_gene: .
v_gene: TRBV3-1/TRBV3-2
j_gene: TRBJ1-1
CDR3aa: CASSHAIRAGRTEAFF
CDR3nt: TGTGCCAGCAGCCACGCAATCAGGGCAGGGCGGACTGAAGCTTTCTTT

abundance: .
d_gene: .
v_gene: TRBV5-6
j_gene: TRBJ1-1
CDR3aa: CASSGDMRDTEAFF
CDR3nt: TGTGCCAGCAGTGGGGACATGAGGGACACTGAAGCTTTCTTT

abundance: .
d_gene: .
v_gene: TRBV6-5
j_gene: TRBJ2-6
CDR3aa: CASSYSLRANVLTF
CDR3nt: TGTGCCAGCAGTTACTCCCTCCGGGCCAACGTCCTGACTTTC

abundance: .
d_gene: TRBD2
v_gene: TRBV5-4
j_gene: TRBJ2-5
CDR3aa: CASSLGRTSGGVGETQYF
CDR3nt: TGTGCCAGCAGCTTGGGAAGGACTAGCGGGGGGGTAGGGGAGACCCAGTACTTC

abundance: once
d_gene: .
v_gene: TRBV21-1
j_gene: TRBJ1-1
CDR3aa: CASSKLTFLNTEAFF
CDR3nt: TGTGCCAGCAGCAAGTTGACATTTCTGAACACTGAAGCTTTCTTT

abundance: .
d_gene: TRBD2
v_gene: TRBV7-9
j_gene: TRBJ2-3
CDR3aa: CASSAGVNYPTDTQYF
CDR3nt: TGTGCCAGCAGCGCGGGGGTCAACTACCCCACAGATACGCAGTATTTT

abundance: .
d_gene: TRBD1
v_gene: TRBV3-1/TRBV3-2
j_gene: TRBJ2-1
CDR3aa: CASSRDRHNEQFF
CDR3nt: TGTGCCAGCAGTCGGGACAGGCACAATGAGCAGTTCTTC

abundance: many
d_gene: .
v_gene: TRBV2
j_gene: TRBJ1-6
CDR3aa: CASSTGTARSPLHF
CDR3nt: TGTGCCAGCAGTACAGGCACAGCAAGATCACCCCTCCACTTT

abundance: .
d_gene: TRBD1
v_gene: TRBV11-2
j_gene: TRBJ1-1
CDR3aa: CASSLRGQSGTEAFF
CDR3nt: TGTGCCAGCAGCTTGAGGGGGCAGTCGGGCACTGAAGCTTTCTTT